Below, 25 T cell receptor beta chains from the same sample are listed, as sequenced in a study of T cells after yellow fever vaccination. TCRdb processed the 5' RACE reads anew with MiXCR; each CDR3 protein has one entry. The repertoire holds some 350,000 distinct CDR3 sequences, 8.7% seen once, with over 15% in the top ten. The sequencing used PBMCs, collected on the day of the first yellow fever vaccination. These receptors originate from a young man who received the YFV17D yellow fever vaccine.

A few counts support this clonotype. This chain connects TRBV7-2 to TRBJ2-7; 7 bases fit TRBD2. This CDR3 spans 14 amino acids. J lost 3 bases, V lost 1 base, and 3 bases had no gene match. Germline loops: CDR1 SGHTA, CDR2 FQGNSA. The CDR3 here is CASSLGSGDYEQYV. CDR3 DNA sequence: TGTGCCAGCAGCTTAGGGAGCGGGGACTACGAGCAGTACGTC.

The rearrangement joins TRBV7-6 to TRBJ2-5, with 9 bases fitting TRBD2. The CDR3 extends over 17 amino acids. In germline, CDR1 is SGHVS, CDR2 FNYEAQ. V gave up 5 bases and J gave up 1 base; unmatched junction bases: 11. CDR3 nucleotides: TGTGCCAGCAGCCGGAGGGCGCGGGGGGGCCTCCAAGAGACCCAGTACTTC. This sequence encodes CASSRRARGGLQETQYF.

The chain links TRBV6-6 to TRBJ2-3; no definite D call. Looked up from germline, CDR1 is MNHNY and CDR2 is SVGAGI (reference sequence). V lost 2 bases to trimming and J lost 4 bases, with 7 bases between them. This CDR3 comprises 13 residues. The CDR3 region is CASSYVGPDTQYF. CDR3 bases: TGTGCCAGCAGTTACGTAGGGCCAGATACGCAGTATTTT.

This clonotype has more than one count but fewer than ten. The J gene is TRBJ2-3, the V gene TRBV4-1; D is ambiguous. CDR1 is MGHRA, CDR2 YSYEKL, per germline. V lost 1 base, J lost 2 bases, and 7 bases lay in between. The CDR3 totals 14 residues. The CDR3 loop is CASSQGPFTDTQYF. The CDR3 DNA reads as TGCGCCAGCAGCCAAGGGCCCTTCACAGATACGCAGTATTTT.

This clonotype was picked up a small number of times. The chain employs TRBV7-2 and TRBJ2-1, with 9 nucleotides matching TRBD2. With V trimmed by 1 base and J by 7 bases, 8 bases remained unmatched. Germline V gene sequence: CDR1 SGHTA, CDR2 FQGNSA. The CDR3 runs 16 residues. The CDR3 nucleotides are TGTGCCAGCAGCTTAGTACTCTCCCTAGCGGGGAATGAGCAGTTCTTC. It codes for CASSLVLSLAGNEQFF.

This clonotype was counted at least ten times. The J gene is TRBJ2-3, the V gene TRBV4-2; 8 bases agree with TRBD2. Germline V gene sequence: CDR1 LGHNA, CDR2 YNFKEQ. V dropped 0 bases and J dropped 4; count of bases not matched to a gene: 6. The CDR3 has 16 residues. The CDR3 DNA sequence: TGTGCCAGCAGCCAAGATATCGGGGGGGCTTCAGATACGCAGTATTTT. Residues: CASSQDIGGASDTQYF.

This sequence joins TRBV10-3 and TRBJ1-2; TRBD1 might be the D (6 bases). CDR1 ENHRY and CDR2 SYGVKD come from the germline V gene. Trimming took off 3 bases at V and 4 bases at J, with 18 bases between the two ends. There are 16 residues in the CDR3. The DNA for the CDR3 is TGTGCCATCAGTGATCCGCCCACAGGGACTCTCTATGGCTACACCTTC. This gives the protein CAISDPPTGTLYGYTF.

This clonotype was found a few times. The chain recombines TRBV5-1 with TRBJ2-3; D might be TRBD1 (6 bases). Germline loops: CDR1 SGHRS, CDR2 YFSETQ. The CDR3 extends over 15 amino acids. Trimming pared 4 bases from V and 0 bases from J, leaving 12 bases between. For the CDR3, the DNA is TGCGCCAGCAGCCGGGACACTTCTAGCACAGATACGCAGTATTTT. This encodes CASSRDTSSTDTQYF.

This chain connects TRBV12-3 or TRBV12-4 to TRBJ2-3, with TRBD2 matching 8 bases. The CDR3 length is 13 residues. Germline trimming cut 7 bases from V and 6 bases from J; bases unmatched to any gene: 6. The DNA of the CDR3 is TGTGCCAGCACTGGACTAGCCGTGGATACGCAGTATTTT. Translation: CASTGLAVDTQYF.

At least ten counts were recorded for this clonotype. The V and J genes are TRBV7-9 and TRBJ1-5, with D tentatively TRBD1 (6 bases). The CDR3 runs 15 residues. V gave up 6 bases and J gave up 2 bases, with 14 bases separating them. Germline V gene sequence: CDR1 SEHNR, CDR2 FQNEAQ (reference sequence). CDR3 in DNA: TGTGCCAGCAGTCTGGGAGGGGGTGGCAATCAGCCCCAGCATTTT. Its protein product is CASSLGGGGNQPQHF.

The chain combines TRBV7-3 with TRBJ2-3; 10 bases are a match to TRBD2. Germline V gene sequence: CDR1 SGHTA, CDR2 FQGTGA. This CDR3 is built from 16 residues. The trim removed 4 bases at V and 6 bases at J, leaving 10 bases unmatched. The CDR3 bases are TGTGCCAGCAGCTCCTCAGCGGGGGGGCCGGACGATACGCAGTATTTT. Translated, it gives CASSSSAGGPDDTQYF. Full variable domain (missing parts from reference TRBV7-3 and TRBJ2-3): GAGVSQTPSNKVTEKGKYVELRCDPISGHTALYWYRQSLGQGPEFLIYFQGTGAADDSGLPNDRFFAVRPEGSVSTLKIQRTERGDSAVYLCASSSSAGGPDDTQYFGPGTRLTVL.

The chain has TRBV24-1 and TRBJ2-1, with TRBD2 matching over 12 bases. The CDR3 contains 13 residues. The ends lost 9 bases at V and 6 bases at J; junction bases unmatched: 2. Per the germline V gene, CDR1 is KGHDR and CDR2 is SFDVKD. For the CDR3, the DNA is TGTGCCACCCAGACTAGCGGGGGCAATGAGCAGTTCTTC. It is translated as CATQTSGGNEQFF.

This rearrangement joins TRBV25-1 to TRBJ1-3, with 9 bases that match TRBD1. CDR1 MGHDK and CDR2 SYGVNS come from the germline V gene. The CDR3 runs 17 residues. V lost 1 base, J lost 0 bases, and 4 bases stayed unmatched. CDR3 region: CASSEFGTGISGNTIYF. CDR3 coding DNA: TGTGCCAGCAGTGAATTCGGGACAGGGATCTCTGGAAACACCATATATTTT.

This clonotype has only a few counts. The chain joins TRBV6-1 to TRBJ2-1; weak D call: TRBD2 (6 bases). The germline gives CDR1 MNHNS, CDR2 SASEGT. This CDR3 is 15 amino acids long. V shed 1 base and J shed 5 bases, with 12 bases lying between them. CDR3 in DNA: TGTGCCAGCAGTGAAGGACTGCGGGGTGACAATGAGCAGTTCTTC. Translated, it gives CASSEGLRGDNEQFF.

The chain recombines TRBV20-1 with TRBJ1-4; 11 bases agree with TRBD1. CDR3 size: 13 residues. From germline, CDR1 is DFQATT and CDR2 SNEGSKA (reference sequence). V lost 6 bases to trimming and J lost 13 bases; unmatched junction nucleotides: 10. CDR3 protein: CSAGDRGFEALFF. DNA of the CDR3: TGCAGTGCCGGGGACAGGGGGTTTGAAGCACTGTTTTTT.

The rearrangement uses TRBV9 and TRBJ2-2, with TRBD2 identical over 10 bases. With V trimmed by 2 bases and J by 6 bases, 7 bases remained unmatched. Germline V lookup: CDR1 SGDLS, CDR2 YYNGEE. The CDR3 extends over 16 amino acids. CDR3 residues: CASSVSGGTEAGELFF. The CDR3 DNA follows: TGTGCCAGCAGCGTTAGCGGGGGGACGGAAGCCGGGGAGCTGTTTTTT.

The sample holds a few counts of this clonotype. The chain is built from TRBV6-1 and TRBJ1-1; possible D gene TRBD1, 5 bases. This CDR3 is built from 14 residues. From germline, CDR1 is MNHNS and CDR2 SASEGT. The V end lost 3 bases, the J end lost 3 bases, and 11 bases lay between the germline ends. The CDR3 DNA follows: TGTGCCAGCAGTGACGGGGGGGGATACACTGAAGCTTTCTTT. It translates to CASSDGGGYTEAFF.

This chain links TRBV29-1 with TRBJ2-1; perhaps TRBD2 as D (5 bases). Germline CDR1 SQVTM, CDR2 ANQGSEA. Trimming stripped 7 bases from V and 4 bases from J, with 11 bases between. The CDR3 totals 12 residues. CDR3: CSGRGEYNEQFF. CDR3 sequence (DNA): TGCAGCGGACGGGGTGAATACAATGAGCAGTTCTTC.

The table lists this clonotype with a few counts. The CDR3 region is CARPIKVGLHEQYV. In nucleotides, the CDR3 is TGTGCCAGGCCTATCAAAGTGGGACTTCACGAGCAGTACGTC. The chain joins TRBV21-1 to TRBJ2-7; the table names TRBD2, a call not compared with the DNA. TRBV21-1 represents a pseudogene. CDR3 length: 14 amino acids.

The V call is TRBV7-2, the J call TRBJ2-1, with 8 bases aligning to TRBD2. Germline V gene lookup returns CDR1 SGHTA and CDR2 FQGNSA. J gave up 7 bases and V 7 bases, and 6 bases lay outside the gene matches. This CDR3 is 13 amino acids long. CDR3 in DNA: TGTGCCAGCACCCTTGGACTAGCAAATGAGCAGTTCTTC. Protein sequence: CASTLGLANEQFF.

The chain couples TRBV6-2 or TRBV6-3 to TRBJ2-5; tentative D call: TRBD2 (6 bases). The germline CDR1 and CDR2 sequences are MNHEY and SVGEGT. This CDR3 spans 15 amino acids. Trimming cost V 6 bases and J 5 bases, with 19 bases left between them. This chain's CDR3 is CASSPGLFEVETQYF. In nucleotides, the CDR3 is TGTGCCAGCAGCCCGGGACTGTTCGAGGTCGAGACCCAGTACTTC.

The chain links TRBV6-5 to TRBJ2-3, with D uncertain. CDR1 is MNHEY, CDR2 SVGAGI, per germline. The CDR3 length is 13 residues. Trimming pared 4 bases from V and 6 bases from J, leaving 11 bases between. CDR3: CASSFYGYDTQYF. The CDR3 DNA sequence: TGTGCCAGCAGTTTTTACGGGTATGATACGCAGTATTTT.

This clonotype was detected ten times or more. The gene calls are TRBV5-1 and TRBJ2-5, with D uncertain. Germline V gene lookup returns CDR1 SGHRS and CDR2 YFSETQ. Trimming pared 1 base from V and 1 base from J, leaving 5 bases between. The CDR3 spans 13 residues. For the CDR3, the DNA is TGCGCCAGCAGCTTGTTTGGCCAAGAGACCCAGTACTTC. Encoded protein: CASSLFGQETQYF.

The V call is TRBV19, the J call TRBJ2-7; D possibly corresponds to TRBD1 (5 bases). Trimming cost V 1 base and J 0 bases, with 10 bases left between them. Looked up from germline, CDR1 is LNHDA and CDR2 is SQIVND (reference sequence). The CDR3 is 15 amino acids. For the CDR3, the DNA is TGTGCCAGTAGTATAGTCCAGGGCAGCTCCTACGAGCAGTACTTC. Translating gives CASSIVQGSSYEQYF.

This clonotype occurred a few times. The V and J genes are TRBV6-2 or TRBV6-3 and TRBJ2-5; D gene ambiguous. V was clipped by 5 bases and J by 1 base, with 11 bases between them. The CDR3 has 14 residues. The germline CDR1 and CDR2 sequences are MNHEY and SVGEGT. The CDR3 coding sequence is TGTGCCAGCAGTACCCCGACTCCCCAAGAGACCCAGTACTTC. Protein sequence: CASSTPTPQETQYF.